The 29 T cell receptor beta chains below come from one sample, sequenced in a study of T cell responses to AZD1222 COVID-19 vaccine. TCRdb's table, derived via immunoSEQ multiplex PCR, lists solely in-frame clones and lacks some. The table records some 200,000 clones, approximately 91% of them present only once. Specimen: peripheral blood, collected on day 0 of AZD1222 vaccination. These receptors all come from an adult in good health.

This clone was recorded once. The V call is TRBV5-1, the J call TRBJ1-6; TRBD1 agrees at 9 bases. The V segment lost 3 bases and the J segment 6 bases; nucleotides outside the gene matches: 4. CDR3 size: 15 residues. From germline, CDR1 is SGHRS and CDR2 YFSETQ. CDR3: CASSWDRDGNSPLHF. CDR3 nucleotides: TGCGCCAGCAGCTGGGACAGGGACGGTAATTCACCCCTCCACTTT.

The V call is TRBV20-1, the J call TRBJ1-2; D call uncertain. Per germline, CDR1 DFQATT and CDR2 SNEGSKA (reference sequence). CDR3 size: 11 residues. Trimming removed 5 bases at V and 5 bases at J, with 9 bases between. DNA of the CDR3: TGCAGTGCTCCGGCCCGATATGGCTACACCTTC. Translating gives CSAPARYGYTF.

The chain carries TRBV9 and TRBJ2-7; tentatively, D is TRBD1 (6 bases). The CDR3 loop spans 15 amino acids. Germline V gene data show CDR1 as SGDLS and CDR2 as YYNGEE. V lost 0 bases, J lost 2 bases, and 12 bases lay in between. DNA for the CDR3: TGTGCCAGCAGCGTAGAGGGGGATGTCACCTACGAGCAGTACTTC. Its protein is CASSVEGDVTYEQYF.

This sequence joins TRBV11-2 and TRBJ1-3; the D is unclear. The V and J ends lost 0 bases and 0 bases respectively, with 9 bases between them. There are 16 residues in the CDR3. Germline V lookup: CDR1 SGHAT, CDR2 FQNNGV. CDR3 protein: CASSLEAAYSGNTIYF. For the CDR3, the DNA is TGTGCCAGCAGCTTAGAAGCAGCTTACTCTGGAAACACCATATATTTT. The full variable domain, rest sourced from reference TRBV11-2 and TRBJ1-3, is EAGVAQSPRYKIIEKRQSVAFWCNPISGHATLYWYQQILGQGPKLLIQFQNNGVVDDSQLPKDRFSAERLKGVDSTLKIQPAKLEDSAVYLCASSLEAAYSGNTIYFGEGSWLTVV.

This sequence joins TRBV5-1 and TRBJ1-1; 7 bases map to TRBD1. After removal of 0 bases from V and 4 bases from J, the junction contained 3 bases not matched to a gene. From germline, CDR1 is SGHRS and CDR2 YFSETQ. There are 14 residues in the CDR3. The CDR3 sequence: CASSLGQGVTEAFF. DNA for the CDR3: TGCGCCAGCAGCTTGGGACAGGGAGTCACTGAAGCTTTCTTT.

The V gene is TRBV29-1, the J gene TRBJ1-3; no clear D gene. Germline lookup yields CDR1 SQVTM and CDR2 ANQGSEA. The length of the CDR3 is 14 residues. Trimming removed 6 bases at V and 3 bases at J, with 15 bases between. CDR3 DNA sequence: TGCAGCGTATCTCTTACAGCATATGGAAACACCATATATTTT. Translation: CSVSLTAYGNTIYF.

The CDR3 DNA sequence: TGTGCCAGTAGTATTATCGGGGGTTCGAACACCGGGGAGCTGTTTTTT. Amino acid sequence: CASSIIGGSNTGELFF. The chain joins TRBV19 to TRBJ2-2, with D maybe TRBD2 (6 bases). CDR1 and CDR2 (germline): LNHDA, SQIVND (reference sequence). Trimming took 3 bases from V and 0 from J, leaving 11 bases between them. This CDR3 is 16 amino acids long.

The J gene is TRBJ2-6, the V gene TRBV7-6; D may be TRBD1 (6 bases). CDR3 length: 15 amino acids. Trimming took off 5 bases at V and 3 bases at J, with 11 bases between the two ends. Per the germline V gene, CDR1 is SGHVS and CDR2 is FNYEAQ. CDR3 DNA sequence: TGTGCCAGCAGCCCATACAGGGATGGGGCCAACGTCCTGACTTTC. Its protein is CASSPYRDGANVLTF.

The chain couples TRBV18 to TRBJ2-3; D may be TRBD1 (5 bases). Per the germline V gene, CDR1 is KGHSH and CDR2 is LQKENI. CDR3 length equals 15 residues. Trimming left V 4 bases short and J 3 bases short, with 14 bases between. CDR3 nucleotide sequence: TGTGCCAGCTCACTAAAACAGACAGCGACAGATACGCAGTATTTT. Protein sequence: CASSLKQTATDTQYF.

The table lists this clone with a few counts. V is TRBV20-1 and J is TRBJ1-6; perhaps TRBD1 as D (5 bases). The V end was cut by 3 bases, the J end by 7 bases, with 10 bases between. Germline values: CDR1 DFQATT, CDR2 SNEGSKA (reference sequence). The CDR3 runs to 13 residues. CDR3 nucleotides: TGCAGTGCTAGTGGCAGGGCAAATTCACCCCTCCACTTT. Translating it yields CSASGRANSPLHF.

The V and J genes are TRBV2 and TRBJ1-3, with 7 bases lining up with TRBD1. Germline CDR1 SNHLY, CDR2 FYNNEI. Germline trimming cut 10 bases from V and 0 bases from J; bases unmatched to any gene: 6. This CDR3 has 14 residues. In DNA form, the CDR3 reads TGTGCCACTACCACAGGGGTCTCTGGAAACACCATATATTTT. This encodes CATTTGVSGNTIYF.

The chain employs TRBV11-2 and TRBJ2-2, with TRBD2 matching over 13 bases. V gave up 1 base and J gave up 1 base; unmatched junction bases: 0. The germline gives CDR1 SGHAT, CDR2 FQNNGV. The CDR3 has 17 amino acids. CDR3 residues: CASSLGTSGGNTGELFF. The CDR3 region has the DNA TGTGCCAGCAGCTTAGGGACTAGCGGGGGGAACACCGGGGAGCTGTTTTTT.

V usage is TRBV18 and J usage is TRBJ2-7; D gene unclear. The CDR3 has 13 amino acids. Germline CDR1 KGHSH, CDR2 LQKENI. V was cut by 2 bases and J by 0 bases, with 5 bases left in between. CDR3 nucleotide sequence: TGTGCCAGCTCACCATCTGGCTCCTACGAGCAGTACTTC. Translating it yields CASSPSGSYEQYF.

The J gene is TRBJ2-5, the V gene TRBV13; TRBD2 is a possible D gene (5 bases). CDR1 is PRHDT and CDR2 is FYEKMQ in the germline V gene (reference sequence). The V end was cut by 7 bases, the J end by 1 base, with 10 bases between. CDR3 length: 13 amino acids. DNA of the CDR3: TGTGCCAGCACACGAGAGGGCCAAGAGACCCAGTACTTC. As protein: CASTREGQETQYF.

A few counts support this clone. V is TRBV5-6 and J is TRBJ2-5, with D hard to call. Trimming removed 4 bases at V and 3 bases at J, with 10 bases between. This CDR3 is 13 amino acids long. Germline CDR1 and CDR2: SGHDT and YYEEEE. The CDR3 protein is CASSQPLEETQYF. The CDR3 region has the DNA TGTGCCAGCAGCCAACCTTTAGAAGAGACCCAGTACTTC.

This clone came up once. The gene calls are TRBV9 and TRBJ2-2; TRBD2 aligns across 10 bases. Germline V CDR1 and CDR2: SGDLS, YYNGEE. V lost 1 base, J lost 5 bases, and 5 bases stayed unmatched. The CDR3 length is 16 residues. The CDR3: CASSVLAGVGTGELFF. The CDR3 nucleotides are TGTGCCAGCAGCGTACTAGCGGGAGTAGGAACCGGGGAGCTGTTTTTT.

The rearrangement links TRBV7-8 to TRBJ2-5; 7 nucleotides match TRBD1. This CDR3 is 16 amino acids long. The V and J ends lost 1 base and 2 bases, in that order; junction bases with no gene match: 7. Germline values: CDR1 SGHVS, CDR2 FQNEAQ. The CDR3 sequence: CASSLGSAGGQETQYF. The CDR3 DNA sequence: TGTGCCAGCAGCTTAGGGTCGGCAGGGGGTCAAGAGACCCAGTACTTC.

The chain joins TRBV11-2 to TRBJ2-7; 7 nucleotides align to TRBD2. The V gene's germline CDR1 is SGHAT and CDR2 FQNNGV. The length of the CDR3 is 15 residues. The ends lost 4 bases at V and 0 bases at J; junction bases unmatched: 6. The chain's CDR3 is CASSSSGTTSYEQYF. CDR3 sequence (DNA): TGTGCCAGCAGCTCCAGCGGGACTACCTCCTACGAGCAGTACTTC.

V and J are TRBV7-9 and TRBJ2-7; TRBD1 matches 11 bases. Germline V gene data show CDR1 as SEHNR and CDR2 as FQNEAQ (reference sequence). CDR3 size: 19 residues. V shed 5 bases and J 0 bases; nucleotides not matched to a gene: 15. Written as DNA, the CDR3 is TGTGCCAGCAGCGAAAGTCCCGGGACAGGGGGTTGGCGCTCCTACGAGCAGTACTTC. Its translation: CASSESPGTGGWRSYEQYF. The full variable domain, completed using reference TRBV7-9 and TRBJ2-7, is DTGVSQNPRHKITKRGQNVTFRCDPISEHNRLYWYRQTLGQGPEFLTYFQNEAQLEKSRLLSDRFSAERPKGSFSTLEIQRTEQGDSAMYLCASSESPGTGGWRSYEQYFGPGTRLTVT.

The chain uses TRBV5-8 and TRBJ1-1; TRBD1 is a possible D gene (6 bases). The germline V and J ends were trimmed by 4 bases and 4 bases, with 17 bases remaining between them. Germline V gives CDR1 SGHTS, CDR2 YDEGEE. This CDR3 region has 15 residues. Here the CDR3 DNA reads TGTGCCAGCAGCGGGGGGGCCCGGGTGGCCACTGAAGCTTTCTTT. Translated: CASSGGARVATEAFF. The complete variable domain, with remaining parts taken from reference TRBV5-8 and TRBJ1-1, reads EAGVTQSPTHLIKTRGQQATLRCSPISGHTSVYWYQQALGLGLQFLLWYDEGEERNRGNFPPRFSGRQFPNYSSELNVNALELEDSALYLCASSGGARVATEAFFGQGTRLTVV.

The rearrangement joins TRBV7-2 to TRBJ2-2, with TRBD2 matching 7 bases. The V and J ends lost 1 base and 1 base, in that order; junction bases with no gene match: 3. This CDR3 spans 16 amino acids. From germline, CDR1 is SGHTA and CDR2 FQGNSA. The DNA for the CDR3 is TGTGCCAGCAGCTTAGGGCCTAGCGGGAACACCGGGGAGCTGTTTTTT. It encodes CASSLGPSGNTGELFF.

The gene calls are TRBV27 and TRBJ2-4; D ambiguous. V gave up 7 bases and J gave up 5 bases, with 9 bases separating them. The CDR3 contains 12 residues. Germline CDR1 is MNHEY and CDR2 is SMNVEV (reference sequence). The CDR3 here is CASNGRENIQYF. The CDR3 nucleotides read TGTGCCAGCAACGGACGGGAAAACATTCAGTACTTC.

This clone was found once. DNA for the CDR3: TGTGCCAGCAGCTTAGGAGTCAGGGCTGGAAACACCATATATTTT. This codes for CASSLGVRAGNTIYF. The gene calls are TRBV5-4 and TRBJ1-3; possible D gene TRBD1, 5 bases. Germline CDR1 and CDR2: SGHNT and YYREEE (reference sequence). Trimming stripped 2 bases from V and 2 bases from J, with 11 bases between. The CDR3 has 15 residues.

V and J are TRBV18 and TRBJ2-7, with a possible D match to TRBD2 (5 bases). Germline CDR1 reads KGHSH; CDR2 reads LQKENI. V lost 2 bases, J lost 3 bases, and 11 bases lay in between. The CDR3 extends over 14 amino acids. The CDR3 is CASSPGGTDYEQYF. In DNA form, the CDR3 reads TGTGCCAGCTCACCAGGAGGAACGGACTACGAGCAGTACTTC.

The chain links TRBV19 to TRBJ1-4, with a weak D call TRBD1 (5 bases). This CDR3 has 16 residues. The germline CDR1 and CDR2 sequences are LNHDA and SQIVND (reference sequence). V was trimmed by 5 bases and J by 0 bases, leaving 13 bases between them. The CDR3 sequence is CASSHLQVATNEKLFF. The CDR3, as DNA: TGTGCCAGTAGTCACCTACAGGTTGCAACTAATGAAAAACTGTTTTTT.

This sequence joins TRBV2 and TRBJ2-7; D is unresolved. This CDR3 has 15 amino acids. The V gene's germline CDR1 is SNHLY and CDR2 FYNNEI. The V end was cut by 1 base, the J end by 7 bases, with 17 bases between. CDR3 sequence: CASSEGVWTPREQYF. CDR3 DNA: TGTGCCAGCAGTGAAGGGGTCTGGACGCCGAGAGAGCAGTACTTC.

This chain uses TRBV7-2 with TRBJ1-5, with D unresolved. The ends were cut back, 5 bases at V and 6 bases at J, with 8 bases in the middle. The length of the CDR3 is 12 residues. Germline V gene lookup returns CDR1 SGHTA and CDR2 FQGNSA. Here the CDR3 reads CASSPNLQPQHF. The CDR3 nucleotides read TGTGCCAGCAGCCCAAACCTTCAGCCCCAGCATTTT.

The CDR3: CASSYRGNTEAFF. The CDR3 DNA sequence: TGTGCCAGCAGCTACCGGGGAAACACTGAAGCTTTCTTT. This chain links TRBV12-3 or TRBV12-4 with TRBJ1-1; D remains ambiguous. This CDR3 comprises 13 residues. V lost 6 bases to trimming and J lost 2 bases, with 10 bases between them.

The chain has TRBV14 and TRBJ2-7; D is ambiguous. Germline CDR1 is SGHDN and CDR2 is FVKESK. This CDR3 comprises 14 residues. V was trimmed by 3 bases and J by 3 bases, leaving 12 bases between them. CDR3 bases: TGTGCCAGCAGCCAGGGAAGGAGAGGCTACGAGCAGTACTTC. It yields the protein CASSQGRRGYEQYF.